This TCR beta chain was sequenced for a study of T cells in Graves' hyperthyroidism and ophthalmopathy. RNA transcripts gave rise to amplified TCR beta CDR3 regions. The TCR CDR3 was amplified in a first-round RT-PCR using the HTBI primer set. TCRdb fed the multiplex PCR reads into MiXCR, producing one record per CDR3 protein. The table records about 290,000 distinct CDR3 sequences, less than 15% of them present only once. A few counts support this clonotype. With a much larger clone just one base away, this may be a read error. PBMCs were derived from roughly 9.6 ml fresh peripheral blood. Per germline, CDR1 SGHTA and CDR2 FQGNSA. The V end lost 1 base, the J end lost 6 bases, and 16 bases lay between the germline ends. The CDR3 runs to 15 residues.

Sequenced input: blood. The rearrangement uses TRBV7-2 and TRBJ2-7; D could derive from TRBD1 or TRBD2 (6 bases each). This clonotype was sampled from a woman in her twenties or thirties with Graves' hyperthyroidism that later progressed to Graves' ophthalmopathy. The CDR3 bases are TGTGCCAGCAGCTTAGGGGGGGCAGGCAACAGCGAGCAGTACTTC. Its translation is CASSLGGAGNSEQYF.